These T cell receptor beta chains were read from a single sample in a study of blood T cells in healthy people across ages. Each CDR3 protein is one row after TCRdb ran MiXCR on the 5' RACE reads. The sample consists of around 990,000 distinct CDR3 sequences, more than 30% of them appearing once. Sequenced material: blood. The source is a man between 18 and 29 years old in good health. Each CDR3 is given with its conserved first and last residue. D genes are given only for firm matches. Clone size is given for some rows only: seen once, a few or many times, or a class if the clone is expanded.

d_gene: TRBD1
j_gene: TRBJ2-7
abundance: few
v_gene: TRBV20-1
CDR3aa: CSASNRGNSYEQYF
CDR3nt: TGCAGTGCTAGCAACAGGGGAAACTCCTACGAGCAGTACTTC

d_gene: TRBD2
j_gene: TRBJ2-1
abundance: NA
v_gene: TRBV19
CDR3aa: CASSILAGGDNEQFF
CDR3nt: TGTGCCAGTAGTATCCTAGCGGGGGGGGACAATGAGCAGTTCTTC

d_gene: TRBD1
j_gene: TRBJ1-2
abundance: NA
v_gene: TRBV4-1
CDR3aa: CAGSQVIVTGPNYGYTF
CDR3nt: TGCGCCGGCAGCCAAGTCATCGTGACAGGGCCTAACTATGGCTACACCTTC

d_gene: NA
j_gene: TRBJ1-4
abundance: NA
v_gene: TRBV5-1
CDR3aa: CASSLVGTDHEKLFF
CDR3nt: TGCGCCAGCAGCTTGGTCGGGACCGATCATGAAAAACTGTTTTTT

d_gene: NA
j_gene: TRBJ1-2
abundance: NA
v_gene: TRBV20-1
CDR3aa: CSAPGAANYGYTF
CDR3nt: TGCAGTGCTCCCGGGGCAGCTAACTATGGCTACACCTTC

d_gene: NA
j_gene: TRBJ1-2
abundance: few
v_gene: TRBV13
CDR3aa: CASNNLRAGTLNYGYTF
CDR3nt: TGTGCCAGCAACAACCTGCGGGCAGGGACCCTTAACTATGGCTACACCTTC

d_gene: NA
j_gene: TRBJ1-2
abundance: few
v_gene: TRBV7-2
CDR3aa: CASRLGGGMDGYTF
CDR3nt: TGTGCCAGCAGACTTGGTGGGGGAATGGATGGCTACACCTTC

d_gene: NA
j_gene: TRBJ2-3
abundance: NA
v_gene: TRBV28
CDR3aa: CASGSDSTDTQYF
CDR3nt: TGTGCCAGCGGATCAGACAGCACAGATACGCAGTATTTT

d_gene: NA
j_gene: TRBJ2-3
abundance: few
v_gene: TRBV20-1
CDR3aa: CSASQPLIPSTDTQYF
CDR3nt: TGCAGTGCTAGCCAGCCCTTAATTCCTAGCACAGATACGCAGTATTTT

d_gene: NA
j_gene: TRBJ2-3
abundance: few
v_gene: TRBV20-1
CDR3aa: CSAPRGGLNTDTQYF
CDR3nt: TGCAGTGCCCCCCGAGGGGGGCTTAACACAGATACGCAGTATTTT

d_gene: NA
j_gene: TRBJ2-7
abundance: NA
v_gene: TRBV20-1
CDR3aa: CSAERGDNPSYEQYF
CDR3nt: TGCAGTGCCGAGAGAGGGGACAATCCCTCCTACGAGCAGTACTTC

d_gene: TRBD1
j_gene: TRBJ2-5
abundance: NA
v_gene: TRBV9
CDR3aa: CASSVDGTEEETQYF
CDR3nt: TGTGCCAGCAGCGTAGACGGGACAGAGGAAGAGACCCAGTACTTC

d_gene: NA
j_gene: TRBJ1-1
abundance: few
v_gene: TRBV20-1
CDR3aa: CSALWGDFLEAFF
CDR3nt: TGCAGTGCTCTTTGGGGCGATTTCCTCGAGGCTTTCTTT

d_gene: NA
j_gene: TRBJ1-1
abundance: NA
v_gene: TRBV12-3/TRBV12-4
CDR3aa: CASSLNAGVNTEAFF
CDR3nt: TGTGCCAGCAGTTTAAATGCAGGGGTGAACACTGAAGCTTTCTTT

d_gene: NA
j_gene: TRBJ1-6
abundance: few
v_gene: TRBV27
CDR3aa: CASSALNRPLHF
CDR3nt: TGTGCCAGCAGTGCCCTGAATCGGCCCCTCCACTTT

d_gene: TRBD1
j_gene: TRBJ2-1
abundance: few
v_gene: TRBV4-1
CDR3aa: CASSKTGDYNEQFF
CDR3nt: TGCGCCAGTTCGAAGACAGGGGACTACAATGAGCAGTTCTTC

d_gene: NA
j_gene: TRBJ2-1
abundance: few
v_gene: TRBV6-5
CDR3aa: CAAKGGSYNEQFF
CDR3nt: TGTGCCGCAAAGGGGGGGTCCTACAATGAGCAGTTCTTC

d_gene: TRBD1
j_gene: TRBJ2-1
abundance: few
v_gene: TRBV12-3/TRBV12-4
CDR3aa: CDSTLGQLVDEQFF
CDR3nt: TGTGACAGCACCTTGGGACAGTTGGTCGATGAGCAGTTCTTC

d_gene: NA
j_gene: TRBJ2-4
abundance: NA
v_gene: TRBV5-5
CDR3aa: CASSSGEYIQYF
CDR3nt: TGTGCCAGCAGCTCGGGGGAGTACATTCAGTACTTC

d_gene: TRBD1
j_gene: TRBJ1-1
abundance: NA
v_gene: TRBV28
CDR3aa: CASSGGQGAFF
CDR3nt: TGTGCCAGCAGTGGGGGACAGGGAGCTTTCTTT

d_gene: NA
j_gene: TRBJ1-1
abundance: few
v_gene: TRBV29-1
CDR3aa: CSVEGGGDGTEAFF
CDR3nt: TGCAGCGTTGAGGGGGGGGGAGACGGCACTGAAGCTTTCTTT

d_gene: TRBD2
j_gene: TRBJ2-3
abundance: once
v_gene: TRBV28
CDR3aa: CAGSLIAGGTDTQYF
CDR3nt: TGTGCCGGCAGTTTGATAGCGGGGGGCACAGATACGCAGTATTTT

d_gene: NA
j_gene: TRBJ2-1
abundance: few
v_gene: TRBV14
CDR3aa: CASSPTIRVEFF
CDR3nt: TGTGCCAGCAGCCCAACAATCAGGGTGGAGTTCTTC

d_gene: TRBD1
j_gene: TRBJ2-7
abundance: few
v_gene: TRBV13
CDR3aa: CASSRDSSPYEQYF
CDR3nt: TGTGCCAGCAGTAGGGACAGTTCGCCGTACGAGCAGTACTTC

d_gene: TRBD1
j_gene: TRBJ1-1
abundance: few
v_gene: TRBV13
CDR3aa: CASSSVSRQGSNTEAFF
CDR3nt: TGTGCCAGCAGCTCCGTTTCCCGACAGGGGAGTAACACTGAAGCTTTCTTT

d_gene: NA
j_gene: TRBJ1-4
abundance: NA
v_gene: TRBV10-3
CDR3aa: CAISESMGRRGGDEKLFF
CDR3nt: TGTGCCATCAGTGAGTCGATGGGGAGGCGCGGAGGTGATGAAAAACTGTTTTTT

d_gene: TRBD1
j_gene: TRBJ2-7
abundance: NA
v_gene: TRBV6-2/TRBV6-3
CDR3aa: CASSYGTGLHEQYF
CDR3nt: TGTGCCAGCAGTTACGGGACAGGGCTCCACGAGCAGTACTTC

d_gene: NA
j_gene: TRBJ1-2
abundance: NA
v_gene: TRBV6-6
CDR3aa: CASSPIGQTNYGYTF
CDR3nt: TGTGCCAGCAGTCCCATCGGACAGACTAACTATGGCTACACCTTC

d_gene: TRBD1
j_gene: TRBJ2-1
abundance: few
v_gene: TRBV3-1
CDR3aa: CASSQETYRQGYNEQFF
CDR3nt: TGTGCCAGCAGCCAAGAAACGTACAGACAGGGCTACAATGAGCAGTTCTTC

d_gene: TRBD1
j_gene: TRBJ1-1
abundance: NA
v_gene: TRBV20-1
CDR3aa: CSAIDSGQGTVNTEAFF
CDR3nt: TGCAGTGCCATAGACTCGGGACAGGGGACTGTGAACACTGAAGCTTTCTTT

d_gene: NA
j_gene: TRBJ2-1
abundance: NA
v_gene: TRBV4-1
CDR3aa: CASSQATGTGTYNEQFF
CDR3nt: TGCGCCAGCAGCCAGGCTACAGGGACGGGCACCTACAATGAGCAGTTCTTC

d_gene: TRBD2
j_gene: TRBJ2-3
abundance: NA
v_gene: TRBV12-3/TRBV12-4
CDR3aa: CASSLGIAGSYSTDTQYF
CDR3nt: TGTGCCAGCAGTTTGGGCATAGCGGGGAGTTATAGCACAGATACGCAGTATTTT

d_gene: TRBD1
j_gene: TRBJ1-2
abundance: NA
v_gene: TRBV25-1
CDR3aa: CASIKTGGMDGYTF
CDR3nt: TGTGCCAGCATCAAAACAGGGGGTATGGATGGCTACACCTTC

d_gene: TRBD1
j_gene: TRBJ1-5
abundance: few
v_gene: TRBV12-3/TRBV12-4
CDR3aa: CASSSRDREQPQHF
CDR3nt: TGTGCCAGCAGTTCCCGGGACAGGGAACAGCCCCAGCATTTT

d_gene: TRBD2
j_gene: TRBJ2-3
abundance: NA
v_gene: TRBV25-1
CDR3aa: CASSSDSGEYNTQYF
CDR3nt: TGTGCCAGCAGTAGCGACAGCGGGGAGTATAATACGCAGTATTTT

d_gene: NA
j_gene: TRBJ2-1
abundance: NA
v_gene: TRBV7-7
CDR3aa: CASSLGQHYNEQFF
CDR3nt: TGTGCCAGCAGCTTAGGGCAGCATTACAATGAGCAGTTCTTC

d_gene: NA
j_gene: TRBJ2-3
abundance: few
v_gene: TRBV12-3/TRBV12-4
CDR3aa: CASSYRQITDTQYF
CDR3nt: TGTGCCAGCAGTTATCGGCAGATCACAGATACGCAGTATTTT

d_gene: NA
j_gene: TRBJ1-6
abundance: NA
v_gene: TRBV15
CDR3aa: CATSSPGARDSPLHF
CDR3nt: TGTGCCACCAGCAGTCCAGGGGCTAGGGATTCACCCCTCCACTTT

d_gene: NA
j_gene: TRBJ2-3
abundance: few
v_gene: TRBV7-9
CDR3aa: CASKMKGGATDTQYF
CDR3nt: TGTGCCAGCAAAATGAAGGGCGGGGCCACAGATACGCAGTATTTT

d_gene: TRBD1
j_gene: TRBJ1-1
abundance: NA
v_gene: TRBV29-1
CDR3aa: CSVVGQTGPEAFF
CDR3nt: TGCAGCGTGGTGGGACAGACCGGTCCTGAAGCTTTCTTT

d_gene: TRBD1
j_gene: TRBJ1-2
abundance: few
v_gene: TRBV9
CDR3aa: CASRRQGSGGYTF
CDR3nt: TGTGCCAGCAGGCGACAGGGGTCGGGCGGCTACACCTTC

d_gene: NA
j_gene: TRBJ1-1
abundance: few
v_gene: TRBV20-1
CDR3aa: CSARENGRLNTEAFF
CDR3nt: TGCAGTGCTAGAGAAAATGGACGGTTGAACACTGAAGCTTTCTTT

d_gene: NA
j_gene: TRBJ1-2
abundance: NA
v_gene: TRBV6-5
CDR3aa: CASSLSRAGYGYTF
CDR3nt: TGTGCCAGCAGCCTATCGCGTGCTGGATATGGCTACACCTTC

d_gene: NA
j_gene: TRBJ2-5
abundance: NA
v_gene: TRBV20-1
CDR3aa: CSAINPGGVQETQYF
CDR3nt: TGCAGTGCCATAAATCCGGGGGGCGTTCAAGAGACCCAGTACTTC